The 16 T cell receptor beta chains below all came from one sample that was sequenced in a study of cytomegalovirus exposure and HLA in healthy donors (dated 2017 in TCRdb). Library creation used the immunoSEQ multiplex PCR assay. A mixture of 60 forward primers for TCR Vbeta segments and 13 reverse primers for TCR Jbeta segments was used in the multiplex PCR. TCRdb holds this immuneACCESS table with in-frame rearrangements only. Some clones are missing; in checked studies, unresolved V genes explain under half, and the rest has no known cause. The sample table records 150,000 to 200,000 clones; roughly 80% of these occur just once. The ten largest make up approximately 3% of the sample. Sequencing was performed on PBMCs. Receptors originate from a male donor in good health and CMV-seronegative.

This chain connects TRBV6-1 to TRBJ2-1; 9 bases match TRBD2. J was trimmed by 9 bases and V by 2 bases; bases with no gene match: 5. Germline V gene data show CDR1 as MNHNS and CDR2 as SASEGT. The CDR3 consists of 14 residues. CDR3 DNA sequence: TGTGCCAGCAGTGAAAGCGGGAGGATGGGTGAGCAGTTCTTC. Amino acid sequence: CASSESGRMGEQFF.

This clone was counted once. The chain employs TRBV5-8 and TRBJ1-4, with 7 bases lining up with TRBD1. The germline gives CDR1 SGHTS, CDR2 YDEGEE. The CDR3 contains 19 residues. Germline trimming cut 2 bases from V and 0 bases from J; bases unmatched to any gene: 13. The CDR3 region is CASSFPRRTGLATNEKLFF. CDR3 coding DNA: TGTGCCAGCAGCTTCCCGAGGAGGACAGGACTTGCAACTAATGAAAAACTGTTTTTT.

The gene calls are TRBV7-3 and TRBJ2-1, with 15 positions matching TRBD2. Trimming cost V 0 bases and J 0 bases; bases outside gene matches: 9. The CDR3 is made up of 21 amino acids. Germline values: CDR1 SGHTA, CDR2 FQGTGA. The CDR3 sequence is CASSLTGTSGGRYFSYNEQFF. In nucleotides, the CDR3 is TGTGCCAGCAGCTTAACAGGGACTAGCGGGGGGCGGTACTTCTCCTACAATGAGCAGTTCTTC.

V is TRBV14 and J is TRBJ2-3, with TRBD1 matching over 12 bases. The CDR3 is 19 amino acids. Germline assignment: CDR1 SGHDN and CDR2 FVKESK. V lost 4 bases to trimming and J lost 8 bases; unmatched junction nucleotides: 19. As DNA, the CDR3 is TGTGCCAGCAGCCTCCGGGACAGGGGGCGCCCTCCCTACCGGGCTACGCAGTATTTT. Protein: CASSLRDRGRPPYRATQYF.

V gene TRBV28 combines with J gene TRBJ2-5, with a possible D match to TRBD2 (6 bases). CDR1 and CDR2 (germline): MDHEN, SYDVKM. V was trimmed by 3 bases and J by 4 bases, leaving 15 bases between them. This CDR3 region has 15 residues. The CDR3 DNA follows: TGTGCCAGCAGTTTCAGAGTCAGGGAGGCAGAGACCCAGTACTTC. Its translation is CASSFRVREAETQYF.

DNA for the CDR3: TGTGCCAGCAGCTCCATCGTAGCAGATACGCAGTATTTT. As protein: CASSSIVADTQYF. This chain links TRBV7-2 with TRBJ2-3; D unresolved. Germline V CDR1 and CDR2: SGHTA, FQGNSA. This CDR3 has 13 amino acids. V lost 4 bases, J lost 4 bases, and 9 bases lay in between.

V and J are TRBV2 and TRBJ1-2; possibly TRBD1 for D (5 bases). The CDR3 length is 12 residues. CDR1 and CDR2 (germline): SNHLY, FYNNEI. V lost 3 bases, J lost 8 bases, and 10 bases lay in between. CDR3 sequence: CASSEQGQGYTF. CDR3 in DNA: TGTGCCAGCAGTGAGCAGGGTCAAGGCTACACCTTC.

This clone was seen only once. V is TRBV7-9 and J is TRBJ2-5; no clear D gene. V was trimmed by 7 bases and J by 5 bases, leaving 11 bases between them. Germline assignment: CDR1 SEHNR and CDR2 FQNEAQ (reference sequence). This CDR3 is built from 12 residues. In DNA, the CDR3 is TGTGCCAGCACGCGTGGGCTTGAGACCCAGTACTTC. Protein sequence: CASTRGLETQYF. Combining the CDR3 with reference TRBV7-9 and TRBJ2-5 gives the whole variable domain DTGVSQNPRHKITKRGQNVTFRCDPISEHNRLYWYRQTLGQGPEFLTYFQNEAQLEKSRLLSDRFSAERPKGSFSTLEIQRTEQGDSAMYLCASTRGLETQYFGPGTRLLVL.

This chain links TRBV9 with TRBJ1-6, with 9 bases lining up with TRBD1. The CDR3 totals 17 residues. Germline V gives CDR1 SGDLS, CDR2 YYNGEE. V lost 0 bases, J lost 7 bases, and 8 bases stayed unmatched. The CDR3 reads CASSVGPRTGENSPLHF. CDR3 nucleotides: TGTGCCAGCAGCGTAGGTCCCCGGACAGGGGAAAATTCACCCCTCCACTTT.

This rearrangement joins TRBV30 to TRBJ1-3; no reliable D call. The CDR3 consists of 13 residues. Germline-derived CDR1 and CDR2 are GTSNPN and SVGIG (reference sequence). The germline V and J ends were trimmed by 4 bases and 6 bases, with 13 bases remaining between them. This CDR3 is CAWTGNRVNTIYF. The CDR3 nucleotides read TGTGCCTGGACGGGAAATCGAGTAAACACCATATATTTT.

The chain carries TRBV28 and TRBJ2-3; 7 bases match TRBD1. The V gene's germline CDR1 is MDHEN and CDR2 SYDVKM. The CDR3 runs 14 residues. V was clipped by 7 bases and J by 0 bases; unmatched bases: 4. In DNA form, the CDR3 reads TGTGCCAGCACACAGGGGTTCAGCACAGATACGCAGTATTTT. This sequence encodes CASTQGFSTDTQYF.

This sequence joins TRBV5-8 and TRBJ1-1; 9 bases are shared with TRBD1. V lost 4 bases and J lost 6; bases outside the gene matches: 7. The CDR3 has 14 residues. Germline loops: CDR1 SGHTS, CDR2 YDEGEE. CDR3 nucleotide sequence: TGTGCCAGCAGCCGGGACAGGGTCTCCTCTGAAGCTTTCTTT. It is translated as CASSRDRVSSEAFF.

For the CDR3, the DNA is TGTGCCAGCAGCGCTACCCCGGACAACCTTGGACGTGGCTACACCTTC. As protein: CASSATPDNLGRGYTF. V gene TRBV7-2 combines with J gene TRBJ1-2; TRBD1 might be the D (5 bases). This CDR3 is 16 amino acids long. CDR1 SGHTA and CDR2 FQGNSA come from the germline V gene. The germline V and J ends were trimmed by 5 bases and 7 bases, with 23 bases remaining between them.

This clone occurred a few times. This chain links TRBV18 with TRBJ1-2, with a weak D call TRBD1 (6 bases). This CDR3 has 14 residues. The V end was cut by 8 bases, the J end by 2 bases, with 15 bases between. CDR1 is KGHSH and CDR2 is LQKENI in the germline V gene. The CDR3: CASQRGALNYGYTF. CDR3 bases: TGTGCCAGCCAGCGGGGGGCCTTAAACTATGGCTACACCTTC.

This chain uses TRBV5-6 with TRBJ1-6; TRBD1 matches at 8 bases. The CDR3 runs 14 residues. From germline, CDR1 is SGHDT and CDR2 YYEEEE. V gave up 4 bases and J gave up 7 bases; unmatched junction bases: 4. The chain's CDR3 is CASSQTGANSPLHF. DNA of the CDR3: TGTGCCAGCAGCCAGACAGGGGCAAATTCACCCCTCCACTTT.

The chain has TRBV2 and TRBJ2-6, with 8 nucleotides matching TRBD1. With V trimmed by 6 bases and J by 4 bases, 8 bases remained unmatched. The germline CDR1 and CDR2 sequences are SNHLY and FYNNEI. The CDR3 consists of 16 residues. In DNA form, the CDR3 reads TGTGCCAGCAGCTTTCTCAGGGGGCTAGGGGCCAACGTCCTGACTTTC. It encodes CASSFLRGLGANVLTF.